The source of this TCR beta chain is a study of regulatory T cells in long-lasting Graves disease. Study-level information: By definition, persistent Graves' disease involved antithyroid drugs for over 5 years alongside positive TSH receptor antibodies. General study results and limits: When disease was persistent, TRBV28, TRBJ1-2 and TRBJ2-5 were the favored segments. Relative to new patients (roughly 1,000), persistent patients exhibited greater sharing of public clonotypes (approximately 2,500). Possibly, accuracy suffered from the small sample size.

Library construction for TCR beta used iRepertoire HTBI primers and Arm-PCR of CDR3 regions. TCRdb reprocessed the multiplex PCR reads with MiXCR, giving one entry per CDR3 protein. The sample has around 450,000 distinct CDR3 sequences; around a fifth are singletons. Germline CDR1 and CDR2: SEHNR and FQNEAQ (reference sequence). V lost 4 bases to trimming and J lost 2 bases, with 8 bases between them. The CDR3 is 13 amino acids. Time point noted: persistent/refractory GD, antithyroid drugs over 5 years with positive TRAb. From RNA extracted from PBMCs, the TCR library was made. Note on this clonotype: As yet, its antigen is unknown.

Sequenced here: peripheral blood mononuclear cells (PBMCs), sampled when the disease was refractory, from a patient treated with antithyroid drugs. This sequence was found in a female donor with Graves disease. V usage is TRBV7-9 and J usage is TRBJ2-5; D gene ambiguous. In DNA form, the CDR3 reads TGTGCCAGCAGCTATCCCTCTCAAGAGACCCAGTACTTC. Translated: CASSYPSQETQYF.